A selection of T cell receptor beta chains follows, all from one sample in a study of T cell repertoires in cytomegalovirus infection. TCRdb used MiXCR to reprocess the reads, holding one entry per CDR3 protein. Here the sample spans 700,000 to 900,000 distinct CDR3 sequences, roughly 28% being singletons. Which antigens these TCRs recognize remains unknown. The sequencing here drew on cultured CD8+ T cells from PBMCs, taken from culture after CMV antigen stimulation. The receptors were gathered from a human donor in good health (CMV status not recorded). Some clones in this sample may be carry-over from other donors' samples. The CDR3 runs from the conserved cysteine through the conserved F or W. The D gene is left open where the match is weak.

j_gene,v_gene,d_gene,CDR3aa
TRBJ1-1,TRBV7-6,TRBD1,CVSSQRRGQYVNTEAFF
TRBJ2-7,TRBV5-5,TRBD1,CASSFPDRGVSYEQYF
TRBJ2-2,TRBV7-6,TRBD2,CASSLYMAGGPGELFF
TRBJ2-2,TRBV13,-,CASSQGEWTGELFF
TRBJ2-2,TRBV28,-,CASSPIALNTGELFF
TRBJ1-5,TRBV6-2/TRBV6-3,TRBD1,CASSKDRGSQPQHF
TRBJ1-2,TRBV7-2,-,CASSLEGVNYGYTF
TRBJ2-7,TRBV20-1,TRBD1,CSALTGDEQYF
TRBJ1-5,TRBV20-1,-,CSATLRYSNQPQHF
TRBJ1-1,TRBV5-6,TRBD1,CASSYILRDSEAFF
TRBJ1-5,TRBV10-3,TRBD1,CAINLQGYSNQPQHF
TRBJ1-2,TRBV29-1,-,CSVEEDWGYTF
TRBJ2-1,TRBV24-1,TRBD1,CATSGPSGDRGYNEQFF
TRBJ2-3,TRBV9,TRBD2,CASSPPSGGGTDTQYF
TRBJ1-6,TRBV6-6,-,CASKRYRVRNSPLHF
TRBJ2-7,TRBV25-1,TRBD2,CASSEWGGDFYEQYF
TRBJ2-2,TRBV7-9,-,CASSLNSNTGELFF
TRBJ2-7,TRBV29-1,-,CSVEEDYEQYF
TRBJ2-3,TRBV20-1,TRBD2,CSGSQREHYVDTQYF
TRBJ1-1,TRBV7-4,-,CASSPPGPDTEAFF
TRBJ2-7,TRBV7-6,-,CASSSPGTPGEQYF
TRBJ2-1,TRBV12-3/TRBV12-4,-,CASSPWDRAYNEQFF
TRBJ2-1,TRBV24-1,-,CATSDWGRGYNEQFF
TRBJ1-2,TRBV4-1,-,CASSQEPGRANYGYTF
TRBJ2-2,TRBV7-9,TRBD2,CASRSGTSTSGELFF
TRBJ2-3,TRBV20-1,TRBD1,CSALLGGFTDTQYF
TRBJ2-5,TRBV27,TRBD1,CASRSQGVGETQYF
TRBJ2-1,TRBV7-9,-,CASSLAWEYSGANEQFF
TRBJ2-5,TRBV10-1,TRBD1,CASSARDSGWETQYF
TRBJ2-3,TRBV7-8,-,CASWVGSTDTQYF
TRBJ1-5,TRBV6-5,TRBD1,CASSYSPLTGGNQPQHF
TRBJ2-1,TRBV6-1,TRBD1,CASSEARQGPFNEQFF
TRBJ2-3,TRBV7-2,-,CASSSHGDTQYF
TRBJ1-1,TRBV7-9,TRBD1,CASEGTGEAFF
TRBJ2-5,TRBV7-8,TRBD1,CASSPGDRKETQYF
TRBJ2-3,TRBV7-2,-,CASSRGVTSTDTQYF
TRBJ1-1,TRBV6-2/TRBV6-3,TRBD1,CASILATGVAEAFF
TRBJ2-1,TRBV6-6,-,CASSYSVGPKYNEQFF
TRBJ1-2,TRBV6-2/TRBV6-3,TRBD1,CASSYSSGGRYGYTF